This TCR beta chain came from a study of early T cells in non-severe SARS-CoV-2 infection. TCRdb re-derived calls from the 5' RACE reads in MiXCR, one entry per CDR3 protein. This sample carries roughly 29,000 distinct CDR3 sequences, 4.5% to 5% of them seen once, and the ten largest clones take 6.3%. The CDR3 contains 13 residues. The V end lost 10 bases, the J end lost 3 bases, and 12 bases lay between the germline ends. CDR1 is LNHDA and CDR2 is SQIVND in the germline V gene (reference sequence). This clonotype was picked up many times. The source of this sequence is an adult who was a healthcare worker with PCR-confirmed SARS-CoV-2 infection or an uninfected control (not recorded which). Material: whole blood. The rearrangement uses TRBV19 and TRBJ2-2, with D possibly TRBD1 on 6 matching bases. The CDR3 is CATRTVHTGELFF. The CDR3 region has the DNA TGTGCCACTAGGACAGTCCACACCGGGGAGCTGTTTTTT.